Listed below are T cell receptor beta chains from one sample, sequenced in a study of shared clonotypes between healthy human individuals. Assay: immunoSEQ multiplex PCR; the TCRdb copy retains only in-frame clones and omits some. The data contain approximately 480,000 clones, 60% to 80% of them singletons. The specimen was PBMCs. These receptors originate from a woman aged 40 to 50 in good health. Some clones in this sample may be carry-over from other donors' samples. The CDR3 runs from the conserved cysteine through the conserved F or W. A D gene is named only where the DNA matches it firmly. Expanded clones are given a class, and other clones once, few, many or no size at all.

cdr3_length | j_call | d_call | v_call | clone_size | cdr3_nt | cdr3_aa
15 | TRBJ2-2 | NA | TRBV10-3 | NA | TGTGCCATCAGGGCCAGGGGAATGAGGACCGGGGAGCTGTTTTTT | CAIRARGMRTGELFF
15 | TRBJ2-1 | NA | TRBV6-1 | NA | TGTGCCAGCAGTGGAATAGCGCCCACTTACAATGAGCAGTTCTTC | CASSGIAPTYNEQFF
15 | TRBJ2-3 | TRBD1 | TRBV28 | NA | TGTGCCAGCAGTTTATGGGACAGGGGTGGATATACGCAGTATTTT | CASSLWDRGGYTQYF
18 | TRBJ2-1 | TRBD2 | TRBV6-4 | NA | TGTGCCAGCAGTGACCTCCCCAGCGGGAGGGCCATTAACAATGAGCAGTTCTTC | CASSDLPSGRAINNEQFF
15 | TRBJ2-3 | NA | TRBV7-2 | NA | TGTGCCAGCAGCTTAGGCCGCCAGAGCACAGATACGCAGTATTTT | CASSLGRQSTDTQYF
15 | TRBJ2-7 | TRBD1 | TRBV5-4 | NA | TGTGCCAGCAGCCCCTCACCGGGACAGACCTACGAGCAGTACTTC | CASSPSPGQTYEQYF
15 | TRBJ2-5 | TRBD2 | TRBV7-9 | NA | TGTGCCAGCAGCTTAGGGACTAGTGTCGGAGAGACCCAGTACTTC | CASSLGTSVGETQYF
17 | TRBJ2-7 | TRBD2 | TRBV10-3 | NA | TGTGCCATCAGCTGGGGACTACCCGGCCGCGGTTCCTACGAGCAGTACTTC | CAISWGLPGRGSYEQYF
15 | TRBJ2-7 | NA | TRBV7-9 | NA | TGTGCCAGCAGCTCAAGTTCCCGGACCCTCTACGAGCAGTACTTC | CASSSSSRTLYEQYF
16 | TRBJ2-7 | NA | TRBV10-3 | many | TGTGCCATCAGTGATCTCACTAGCCTACGCCCTCACGAGCAGTACTTC | CAISDLTSLRPHEQYF